The T cell receptor beta chain under discussion was sequenced for a study of beta chain features in type 1 diabetes. Overall study findings and caveats: Among all four CD4+ subsets, Type 1 diabetes patients had TCRB CDR3s that were moderately but significantly shorter.

This clone has more than one count but fewer than ten. Its target is unknown. V gave up 5 bases and J gave up 3 bases; unmatched junction bases: 15. From germline, CDR1 is SEHNR and CDR2 FQNEAQ (reference sequence). The CDR3 covers 18 residues. The whole isolated RNA underwent reverse transcription, so sequencing captured expressed TCRB transcripts. TCRdb keeps only in-frame clones here, not all; method: immunoSEQ multiplex PCR. The sample contains about 120,000 clones, about 15% of which appear only once. The rearrangement uses TRBV7-9 and TRBJ1-4, with 7 bases that match TRBD1. The source material was central memory CD4+ T cells from blood. The receptor comes from a man aged 30-40 years with type 1 diabetes. CDR3 amino acids: CASSPEPTGILANEKLFF. DNA for the CDR3: TGTGCCAGCAGCCCAGAACCGACAGGGATTCTGGCTAATGAAAAACTGTTTTTT.